Listed below are T cell receptor beta chains from one sample, sequenced in a study of Ad26.COV2.S vaccination and SARS-CoV-2 variants. Sequenced by immunoSEQ multiplex PCR; TCRdb stores in-frame clones only, minus some. In the table there are about 280,000 clones, 70% to 90% of which are singletons. Sample: peripheral blood, taken in a trial of Ad26.COV2.S vaccine versus placebo. The receptors come from a person aged 18-60 years who received the Ad26.COV2.S COVID-19 vaccine or a placebo. Both conserved end residues are part of each CDR3. D genes are given only for firm matches. The listing skips clone size in some rows; elsewhere it reads once, few, many or a size class.

v_gene: TRBV5-1; d_gene: NA; j_gene: TRBJ2-7; abundance: NA; CDR3nt: TGCGCCAGCAGCTCTCGTTTCTCTTGGGACACGACCTACGAGCAGTACTTC; CDR3aa: CASSSRFSWDTTYEQYF
v_gene: TRBV28; d_gene: TRBD1; j_gene: TRBJ2-7; abundance: NA; CDR3nt: TGTGCCAGCAGTTCCGGGACAGGGTTATACGAGCAGTACTTC; CDR3aa: CASSSGTGLYEQYF
v_gene: TRBV30; d_gene: NA; j_gene: TRBJ1-1; abundance: once; CDR3nt: TGTGCCTGGAGTGTCCTGCGGACTGAAGCTTTCTTT; CDR3aa: CAWSVLRTEAFF
v_gene: TRBV2; d_gene: NA; j_gene: TRBJ1-2; abundance: NA; CDR3nt: TGTGCCAGCAGAATTTTACAGGTTGATGGCTACACCTTC; CDR3aa: CASRILQVDGYTF
v_gene: TRBV4-3; d_gene: TRBD1; j_gene: TRBJ1-4; abundance: NA; CDR3nt: TGCGCCAGCAGCCAAGACGTGGACAGGGGCCATGAAAAACTGTTTTTT; CDR3aa: CASSQDVDRGHEKLFF
v_gene: TRBV29-1; d_gene: NA; j_gene: TRBJ2-1; abundance: NA; CDR3nt: TGCAGCGTTGAAGATAGCCTAGAGGGAGTGGAGAATGAGCAGTTCTTC; CDR3aa: CSVEDSLEGVENEQFF
v_gene: TRBV6-5; d_gene: NA; j_gene: TRBJ1-1; abundance: NA; CDR3nt: TGTGCCAGCAGTTACTCTCGGACGGCGGTGAACACTGAAGCTTTCTTT; CDR3aa: CASSYSRTAVNTEAFF
v_gene: TRBV2; d_gene: TRBD1; j_gene: TRBJ2-7; abundance: NA; CDR3nt: TGCGCCAGCATGACAGGGAAAAGATACGAGCAGTACTTC; CDR3aa: CASMTGKRYEQYF
v_gene: TRBV11-2; d_gene: TRBD2; j_gene: TRBJ2-1; abundance: once; CDR3nt: TGTGCCAGCAGAATCGGGACTAGCATCAATGAGCAGTTCTTC; CDR3aa: CASRIGTSINEQFF
v_gene: TRBV7-2; d_gene: NA; j_gene: TRBJ2-3; abundance: NA; CDR3nt: TGTGCCAGCAGCAGCACAGATACGCAGTATTTT; CDR3aa: CASSSTDTQYF
v_gene: TRBV20-1; d_gene: NA; j_gene: TRBJ2-3; abundance: NA; CDR3nt: TGCAGTGCTAGTATCGGGGCAGATACGCAGTATTTT; CDR3aa: CSASIGADTQYF
v_gene: TRBV6-5; d_gene: NA; j_gene: TRBJ1-1; abundance: NA; CDR3nt: TGTGCCAGCTGCAGAGGGGCGAACACTGAAGCTTTCTTT; CDR3aa: CASCRGANTEAFF
v_gene: TRBV5-1; d_gene: TRBD2; j_gene: TRBJ2-1; abundance: NA; CDR3nt: TGCGCCAGCAGCTTGGGACTAGCGCAGTACAATGAGCAGTTCTTC; CDR3aa: CASSLGLAQYNEQFF
v_gene: TRBV28; d_gene: TRBD1; j_gene: TRBJ1-5; abundance: NA; CDR3nt: TGTGCCAGCAGCCTAAACAGGGGCGGTCGCAATCAGCCCCAGCATTTT; CDR3aa: CASSLNRGGRNQPQHF
v_gene: TRBV10-1; d_gene: NA; j_gene: TRBJ2-2; abundance: NA; CDR3nt: TGCGCCAGCAGCTTTGAACCCGGGGAGCTGTTTTTT; CDR3aa: CASSFEPGELFF
v_gene: TRBV30; d_gene: NA; j_gene: TRBJ1-1; abundance: NA; CDR3nt: TGTGCCTGGAGTCGTTCGATGGACACTGAAGCTTTCTTT; CDR3aa: CAWSRSMDTEAFF
v_gene: TRBV12-3/TRBV12-4; d_gene: NA; j_gene: TRBJ1-1; abundance: NA; CDR3nt: TGTGCCAGCAGTTTAGCGCGGGTTGAAGCTTTCTTT; CDR3aa: CASSLARVEAFF
v_gene: TRBV7-6; d_gene: NA; j_gene: TRBJ1-3; abundance: once; CDR3nt: TGTGCCAGCAGCTTAGCGGATATCTCTGGAAACACCATATATTTT; CDR3aa: CASSLADISGNTIYF
v_gene: TRBV4-1; d_gene: NA; j_gene: TRBJ1-5; abundance: few; CDR3nt: TGCGCCAGCAGCCAAGGAAGCCAGCCCCAGCATTTT; CDR3aa: CASSQGSQPQHF
v_gene: TRBV5-6; d_gene: TRBD1; j_gene: TRBJ1-5; abundance: few; CDR3nt: TGTGCCAGCAGCTTGTATAGGGGGCCTCAGCCCCAGCATTTT; CDR3aa: CASSLYRGPQPQHF
v_gene: TRBV9; d_gene: NA; j_gene: TRBJ1-2; abundance: NA; CDR3nt: TGTGCCAGCAGCGTAGGTTCAGATGCCTACACCTTC; CDR3aa: CASSVGSDAYTF
v_gene: TRBV7-2; d_gene: TRBD2; j_gene: TRBJ2-5; abundance: NA; CDR3nt: TGTGCCAGCAGCTTTAGCGGGGGGGTGGAGACCCAGTACTTC; CDR3aa: CASSFSGGVETQYF
v_gene: TRBV7-2; d_gene: TRBD1; j_gene: TRBJ1-1; abundance: NA; CDR3nt: TGTGCCAGCAGCCCCAGGGGGGGTTCGACTGAAGCTTTCTTT; CDR3aa: CASSPRGGSTEAFF
v_gene: TRBV28; d_gene: TRBD1; j_gene: TRBJ1-2; abundance: NA; CDR3nt: TGTGCCAGCAGTTTACCCGGACAGGGAATCTATGGCTACACCTTC; CDR3aa: CASSLPGQGIYGYTF
v_gene: TRBV6-4; d_gene: NA; j_gene: TRBJ1-2; abundance: NA; CDR3nt: TGCCCGGGGGAGGGCTACACCTTC; CDR3aa: CPGEGYTF
v_gene: TRBV19; d_gene: NA; j_gene: TRBJ2-5; abundance: NA; CDR3nt: TGTGCCAGTAGTACTTCTCGACTAGGAGGTGGAGAGACCCAGTACTTC; CDR3aa: CASSTSRLGGGETQYF
v_gene: TRBV25-1; d_gene: NA; j_gene: TRBJ1-1; abundance: NA; CDR3nt: TGTGCCAGCAGTGAATGGAGGGAAGCTTTCTTT; CDR3aa: CASSEWREAFF
v_gene: TRBV6-5; d_gene: TRBD1; j_gene: TRBJ1-5; abundance: NA; CDR3nt: TGTGCCAGCAGCAAGACAGGGTCCAATCAGCCCCAGCATTTT; CDR3aa: CASSKTGSNQPQHF
v_gene: TRBV5-6; d_gene: NA; j_gene: TRBJ2-2; abundance: NA; CDR3nt: TGTGCCAGCAGCTTGTTTTGGGGACAAAGAACCGGGGAGCTGTTTTTT; CDR3aa: CASSLFWGQRTGELFF
v_gene: TRBV6-5; d_gene: NA; j_gene: TRBJ1-2; abundance: NA; CDR3nt: TGTGCCAGCAGCACTGGGACTCCCGGTGGCTACACCTTC; CDR3aa: CASSTGTPGGYTF
v_gene: TRBV5-4; d_gene: TRBD1; j_gene: TRBJ1-2; abundance: NA; CDR3nt: TGTGCCAGCAGCAGGGGACAGGTAAACTATGGCTACACCTTC; CDR3aa: CASSRGQVNYGYTF
v_gene: TRBV7-6; d_gene: TRBD2; j_gene: TRBJ2-2; abundance: NA; CDR3nt: TGTGCCAGCAGCTTAGCCCTAGCGGGGGGTTGGACCGGGGAGCTGTTTTTT; CDR3aa: CASSLALAGGWTGELFF
v_gene: TRBV18; d_gene: NA; j_gene: TRBJ1-5; abundance: NA; CDR3nt: TGTGCCAGCTCACTGGACATCCTCAGCAATCAGCCCCAGCATTTT; CDR3aa: CASSLDILSNQPQHF
v_gene: TRBV5-1; d_gene: NA; j_gene: TRBJ1-3; abundance: NA; CDR3nt: TGCGCCAGCAGTCGGACAGCCAACTCTGGAAACACCATATATTTT; CDR3aa: CASSRTANSGNTIYF
v_gene: TRBV14; d_gene: TRBD1; j_gene: TRBJ1-5; abundance: NA; CDR3nt: TGTGCCAGCCTCCAGGACAGGGTGAGCAATCAGCCCCAGCATTTT; CDR3aa: CASLQDRVSNQPQHF
v_gene: TRBV14; d_gene: NA; j_gene: TRBJ1-6; abundance: NA; CDR3nt: TGTGCCAGCAGCCCAGAGACGTTTAATTCACCCCTCCACTTT; CDR3aa: CASSPETFNSPLHF
v_gene: TRBV7-9; d_gene: NA; j_gene: TRBJ1-2; abundance: once; CDR3nt: TGTGCCAGCAGCTTAGGACGGACAGAAAAGGATTATGGCTACACCTTC; CDR3aa: CASSLGRTEKDYGYTF
v_gene: TRBV11-1; d_gene: NA; j_gene: TRBJ1-4; abundance: NA; CDR3nt: TGTGCCAGCAGCTTAGAACCGGGAAAGGATGAAAAACTGTTTTTT; CDR3aa: CASSLEPGKDEKLFF
v_gene: TRBV7-2; d_gene: NA; j_gene: TRBJ1-1; abundance: NA; CDR3nt: TGTGCCAGCAGCTTAAGGGCCGAGGGTGAAGCTTTCTTT; CDR3aa: CASSLRAEGEAFF
v_gene: TRBV5-1; d_gene: TRBD2; j_gene: TRBJ2-7; abundance: NA; CDR3nt: TGCGCCAGCAGCTCCTCTAGCGGGAGCGGATATCACGAGCAGTACTTC; CDR3aa: CASSSSSGSGYHEQYF
v_gene: TRBV4-2; d_gene: NA; j_gene: TRBJ2-7; abundance: NA; CDR3nt: TGTGCCAGCACCTTGAAATTGGGGGACTTCTACGAGCAGTACTTC; CDR3aa: CASTLKLGDFYEQYF
v_gene: TRBV7-8; d_gene: NA; j_gene: TRBJ1-6; abundance: NA; CDR3nt: TGTGCCAGCAGCTTAGAGCCAGGGAGCTCCTATAATTCACCCCTCCACTTT; CDR3aa: CASSLEPGSSYNSPLHF
v_gene: TRBV6-2/TRBV6-3; d_gene: NA; j_gene: TRBJ1-5; abundance: NA; CDR3nt: TGTGCCAGCAGTCAACCTCGGACCGATCAGCCCCAGCATTTT; CDR3aa: CASSQPRTDQPQHF
v_gene: TRBV28; d_gene: TRBD1; j_gene: TRBJ1-1; abundance: NA; CDR3nt: TGTGCCAGCAGTGTAGGGACAGATCGTGAAGCTTTCTTT; CDR3aa: CASSVGTDREAFF
v_gene: TRBV2; d_gene: NA; j_gene: TRBJ2-6; abundance: NA; CDR3nt: TGTGCCACCTCACCTTTGACTGGGGCCAACGTCCTGACTTTC; CDR3aa: CATSPLTGANVLTF
v_gene: TRBV27; d_gene: NA; j_gene: TRBJ2-3; abundance: NA; CDR3nt: TGTGCCAGCAGGTTAGGCAGGGGGGGAGATACGCAGTATTTT; CDR3aa: CASRLGRGGDTQYF
v_gene: TRBV5-8; d_gene: NA; j_gene: TRBJ2-1; abundance: NA; CDR3nt: TGTGCCAGCAGCTTGGGGCAGGGCGTCTACAATGAGCAGTTCTTC; CDR3aa: CASSLGQGVYNEQFF
v_gene: TRBV7-2; d_gene: NA; j_gene: TRBJ1-2; abundance: NA; CDR3nt: TGTGCCAGCAGCTTAGACGCAAGCAGGGTTCTTGGCTACACCTTC; CDR3aa: CASSLDASRVLGYTF
v_gene: TRBV6-2/TRBV6-3; d_gene: NA; j_gene: TRBJ2-2; abundance: NA; CDR3nt: TGTGCCAGCAGTTACTTGGGCAGGGCGAACACCGGGGAGCTGTTTTTT; CDR3aa: CASSYLGRANTGELFF
v_gene: TRBV19; d_gene: NA; j_gene: TRBJ1-2; abundance: NA; CDR3nt: TGTGCCAGTAGTATAGGCGGTGCTTATGGCTACACCTTC; CDR3aa: CASSIGGAYGYTF
v_gene: TRBV30; d_gene: NA; j_gene: TRBJ1-2; abundance: NA; CDR3nt: TGTGCCTGGAGTGTGGGCGGCTATGGCTACACCTTC; CDR3aa: CAWSVGGYGYTF
v_gene: TRBV7-9; d_gene: TRBD1; j_gene: TRBJ1-2; abundance: once; CDR3nt: TGTGCCAGCAGCTTTGGACAGGGACATAACTATGGCTACACCTTC; CDR3aa: CASSFGQGHNYGYTF
v_gene: TRBV7-9; d_gene: TRBD1; j_gene: TRBJ1-2; abundance: NA; CDR3nt: TGTGCCAGCAGCCCCGGCGGGACAGGATCTTGGTATGGCTACACCTTC; CDR3aa: CASSPGGTGSWYGYTF